One and the same sample provided the 26 T cell receptor beta chains below, sequenced in a study of shared clonotypes between healthy human individuals. CD45RO-negative, CCR7-positively selected cells formed the naive CD8 fraction, excluding terminally differentiated effector memory CD45RA+ cells. The method was immunoSEQ multiplex PCR; TCRdb's version includes in-frame clones alone and lacks a portion of them. This table holds 1.5 million to 2.5 million clones, just under 95% found once. The sequenced sample consisted of naive CD8+ T cells sorted from blood. The receptor source for this set is a man in his late teens or twenties in good health.

The V and J genes are TRBV11-1 and TRBJ2-3; a possible D gene is TRBD2 (6 bases). The V end lost 2 bases, the J end lost 4 bases, and 22 bases lay between the germline ends. There are 18 residues in the CDR3. Germline CDR1 is SGHAT and CDR2 is FQDESV (reference sequence). The CDR3 bases are TGTGCCAGCAGCTTAATGCGTCGGGAGAGTAGCTCCCCAGATACGCAGTATTTT. Its translation: CASSLMRRESSSPDTQYF.

This chain joins TRBV5-8 and TRBJ1-2; D not resolved. CDR3 length equals 13 residues. CDR1 and CDR2 (germline): SGHTS, YDEGEE. The V end was cut by 0 bases, the J end by 4 bases, with 7 bases between. CDR3 DNA: TGTGCCAGCAGCTTGGAAGGGTCCTATGGCTACACCTTC. Translating gives CASSLEGSYGYTF. The full variable domain, its missing parts supplied by reference TRBV5-8 and TRBJ1-2, is EAGVTQSPTHLIKTRGQQATLRCSPISGHTSVYWYQQALGLGLQFLLWYDEGEERNRGNFPPRFSGRQFPNYSSELNVNALELEDSALYLCASSLEGSYGYTFGSGTRLTVV.

The CDR3: CASSPSMGGTGELFF. In DNA form, the CDR3 reads TGTGCCAGCAGCCCCAGTATGGGTGGAACCGGGGAGCTGTTTTTT. The chain employs TRBV7-9 and TRBJ2-2; D gene unclear. Germline values: CDR1 SEHNR, CDR2 FQNEAQ (reference sequence). The CDR3 is made up of 15 amino acids. Trimming left V 5 bases short and J 5 bases short, with 15 bases between.

The rearrangement joins TRBV18 to TRBJ1-2; the D is unclear. V was trimmed by 2 bases and J by 8 bases, leaving 12 bases between them. CDR3 size: 13 residues. The germline CDR1 and CDR2 sequences are KGHSH and LQKENI. CDR3: CASSPGGDGGYTF. The CDR3 coding sequence is TGTGCCAGCTCACCAGGCGGGGATGGAGGCTACACCTTC.

This clone was recorded once. V gene TRBV7-6 combines with J gene TRBJ2-2; 11 bases are shared with TRBD2. V shed 7 bases, J shed 5 bases, and the junction held 9 bases outside the gene matches. The CDR3 runs 16 residues. The germline CDR1 and CDR2 sequences are SGHVS and FNYEAQ. The CDR3 here is CASIQLAGVGTGELFF. CDR3 in DNA: TGTGCCAGCATCCAACTAGCGGGAGTCGGTACCGGGGAGCTGTTTTTT.

The chain has TRBV11-2 and TRBJ2-7; 9 nucleotides line up with TRBD2. The V and J ends lost 1 base and 7 bases, in that order; junction bases with no gene match: 8. The length of the CDR3 is 15 residues. The V gene's germline CDR1 is SGHAT and CDR2 FQNNGV. The CDR3 protein is CASSLGAGGPPEQYF. The CDR3 DNA follows: TGTGCCAGCAGCTTAGGCGCGGGGGGGCCTCCGGAGCAGTACTTC. The full variable domain, in which reference TRBV11-2 and TRBJ2-7 provide the parts outside the CDR3, is EAGVAQSPRYKIIEKRQSVAFWCNPISGHATLYWYQQILGQGPKLLIQFQNNGVVDDSQLPKDRFSAERLKGVDSTLKIQPAKLEDSAVYLCASSLGAGGPPEQYFGPGTRLTVT.

The chain couples TRBV6-1 to TRBJ1-2, with D maybe TRBD1 (6 bases). V was trimmed by 6 bases and J by 6 bases, leaving 20 bases between them. The CDR3 contains 15 residues. Germline V gene lookup returns CDR1 MNHNS and CDR2 SASEGT. In DNA, the CDR3 is TGTGCCAGCAGAACAACAGGGACCACCTTCGATGGCTACACCTTC. Protein sequence: CASRTTGTTFDGYTF.

The chain joins TRBV7-2 to TRBJ2-7, with D possibly TRBD2 on 6 matching bases. The CDR3 length is 17 residues. The V and J ends lost 5 bases and 2 bases respectively, with 22 bases between them. Per germline, CDR1 SGHTA and CDR2 FQGNSA. Here the CDR3 reads CASSQKWLGGITYEQYF. In nucleotides, the CDR3 is TGTGCCAGCAGCCAAAAATGGTTGGGGGGAATTACCTACGAGCAGTACTTC.

A remark on this clone: This sample includes further DNA sequences coding for the same CDR3. The rearrangement links TRBV6-5 to TRBJ2-7; no clear D gene. CDR1 and CDR2 (germline): MNHEY, SVGAGI. CDR3 size: 14 residues. Deletions cut 2 bases from V and 0 bases from J, with 8 bases between. This chain's CDR3 is CASSYGLSSYEQYF. The CDR3 DNA sequence: TGTGCCAGCAGTTACGGGCTTAGCTCCTACGAGCAGTACTTC.

The V call is TRBV27, the J call TRBJ2-7, with 7 bases fitting TRBD1. V trimming: 2 bases; J trimming: 4 bases; junction bases outside the gene matches: 11. CDR3 length: 16 residues. CDR1 and CDR2 from the germline V gene are MNHEY and SMNVEV (reference sequence). CDR3 protein: CASSLGRSRGLYEQYF. The CDR3 nucleotides are TGTGCCAGCAGTTTAGGAAGGTCGAGGGGGCTTTACGAGCAGTACTTC.

For the CDR3, the DNA is TGTGCCAGCAGTTTACGAGGGGTGGCGGATCAGCCCCAGCATTTT. It encodes CASSLRGVADQPQHF. This chain connects TRBV28 to TRBJ1-5; perhaps TRBD1 as D (5 bases). Deletions cut 2 bases from V and 5 bases from J, with 13 bases between. Per the germline V gene, CDR1 is MDHEN and CDR2 is SYDVKM. The CDR3 consists of 15 residues. Based on the CDR3 plus reference TRBV28 and TRBJ1-5, the full variable domain is DVKVTQSSRYLVKRTGEKVFLECVQDMDHENMFWYRQDPGLGLRLIYFSYDVKMKEKGDIPEGYSVSREKKERFSLILESASTNQTSMYLCASSLRGVADQPQHFGDGTRLSIL.

V and J are TRBV6-1 and TRBJ1-6; a possible D gene is TRBD1 (6 bases). CDR1 and CDR2 from the germline V gene are MNHNS and SASEGT. V lost 5 bases to trimming and J lost 8 bases, with 16 bases between them. This CDR3 has 15 residues. This CDR3 is CASSKKQGWHSPLHF. CDR3 DNA: TGTGCCAGCAGTAAAAAACAGGGATGGCATTCACCCCTCCACTTT.

V gene TRBV27 combines with J gene TRBJ2-2; 11 bases map to TRBD2. The germline V gene has CDR1 MNHEY and CDR2 SMNVEV (reference sequence). CDR3 length: 16 amino acids. Germline trimming cut 3 bases from V and 8 bases from J; bases unmatched to any gene: 8. CDR3 amino acids: CASSFTSGRDLGELFF. DNA for the CDR3: TGTGCCAGCAGTTTCACTAGCGGGAGAGATTTGGGGGAGCTGTTTTTT.

The chain carries TRBV25-1 and TRBJ1-6; tentatively, D is TRBD1 (6 bases). This CDR3 is 14 amino acids long. Between the trimmed V and J ends, which lost 4 bases and 7 bases, there was a span of 11 bases. The germline CDR1 and CDR2 sequences are MGHDK and SYGVNS. CDR3 in amino acids: CASSAGRGNSPLHF. CDR3 nucleotide sequence: TGTGCCAGCAGTGCGGGCAGGGGAAATTCACCCCTCCACTTT.

The V gene is TRBV4-2, the J gene TRBJ2-5; TRBD1 is a possible D gene (5 bases). The CDR3 extends over 14 amino acids. Trimming left V 0 bases short and J 4 bases short, with 9 bases between. Germline-derived CDR1 and CDR2 are LGHNA and YNFKEQ. CDR3: CASSQEWGLETQYF. The CDR3 DNA is TGTGCCAGCAGCCAAGAGTGGGGCCTAGAGACCCAGTACTTC.

The rearrangement joins TRBV11-2 to TRBJ2-2; TRBD2 aligns across 7 bases. This CDR3 has 17 residues. V lost 0 bases, J lost 5 bases, and 9 bases stayed unmatched. The germline gives CDR1 SGHAT, CDR2 FQNNGV. Written as DNA, the CDR3 is TGTGCCAGCAGCTTAGAGATCGCGGGAGAGGTTACCGGGGAGCTGTTTTTT. Translated, it gives CASSLEIAGEVTGELFF.

The rearrangement uses TRBV15 and TRBJ2-2; TRBD1 matches at 7 bases. The CDR3 runs to 16 residues. CDR1 is LNHNV, CDR2 YYDKDF, per germline (reference sequence). Germline trimming cut 0 bases from V and 1 base from J; bases unmatched to any gene: 2. The chain's CDR3 is CATSRDRDRNTGELFF. CDR3 nucleotides: TGTGCCACCAGCAGAGACCGGGACAGGAACACCGGGGAGCTGTTTTTT. Full variable domain (remainder filled in from reference TRBV15 and TRBJ2-2): DAMVIQNPRYQVTQFGKPVTLSCSQTLNHNVMYWYQQKSSQAPKLLFHYYDKDFNNEADTPDNFQSRRPNTSFCFLDIRSPGLGDTAMYLCATSRDRDRNTGELFFGEGSRLTVL.

The chain has TRBV6-5 and TRBJ2-3, with 8 bases aligning to TRBD2. The CDR3 is made up of 11 amino acids. V lost 8 bases to trimming and J lost 8 bases; unmatched junction nucleotides: 3. Germline CDR1 MNHEY, CDR2 SVGAGI. In nucleotides, the CDR3 is TGTGCCAGCGGGGCGGGGGGTACGCAGTATTTT. This encodes CASGAGGTQYF.

The rearrangement joins TRBV30 to TRBJ2-5; 7 bases are shared with TRBD1. The J call is in doubt because the DNA end fits TRBJ2-7 better. This CDR3 region has 13 residues. Germline V gene data show CDR1 as GTSNPN and CDR2 as SVGIG (reference sequence). The CDR3 DNA follows: TGTGCCTGGAGTGCCACGGGACAGACCGAGCAGTACTTC. Protein sequence: CAWSATGQTEQYF.

The rearrangement uses TRBV7-8 and TRBJ1-5; weak D call: TRBD1 (5 bases). V was shortened by 2 bases and J by 5 bases, with 13 bases between the two germline ends. This CDR3 comprises 15 residues. The germline CDR1 and CDR2 sequences are SGHVS and FQNEAQ. The CDR3 DNA sequence: TGTGCCAGCAGCTTACGGCAGTTAGGGGATCAGCCCCAGCATTTT. Protein sequence: CASSLRQLGDQPQHF.

The chain recombines TRBV10-2 with TRBJ1-1; unclear D gene. The CDR3 extends over 13 amino acids. The V end lost 5 bases, the J end lost 4 bases, and 11 bases lay between the germline ends. Germline assignment: CDR1 WSHSY and CDR2 SAAADI. The CDR3 protein is CASSSGEFTEAFF. CDR3 nucleotide sequence: TGCGCCAGCAGTTCCGGGGAGTTCACTGAAGCTTTCTTT.

This clone was seen once. The rearrangement joins TRBV18 to TRBJ1-6; possible D gene TRBD1, 6 bases. The V and J ends lost 2 bases and 9 bases respectively, with 17 bases between them. Germline CDR1 KGHSH, CDR2 LQKENI. This CDR3 contains 16 residues. CDR3 in amino acids: CASSPEDREFGSPLHF. The CDR3 bases are TGTGCCAGCTCACCAGAGGACAGAGAGTTTGGTTCACCCCTCCACTTT.

In this sample, this clone turned up once. This chain connects TRBV18 to TRBJ2-5; D is unresolved. The CDR3 has 13 amino acids. Germline CDR1 reads KGHSH; CDR2 reads LQKENI. The germline V and J ends were trimmed by 4 bases and 1 base, with 7 bases remaining between them. CDR3 residues: CASSLLGQETQYF. For the CDR3, the DNA is TGTGCCAGCTCACTACTGGGCCAAGAGACCCAGTACTTC.

This clone was seen only once. CDR3 protein: CASSLGQGRSEQYF. CDR3 nucleotide sequence: TGTGCCAGCAGCCTGGGACAGGGTAGATCCGAGCAGTACTTC. The V call is TRBV7-9, the J call TRBJ2-7, with 9 nucleotides matching TRBD1. The CDR3 totals 14 residues. Trimming cost V 5 bases and J 6 bases; bases outside gene matches: 8. The germline gives CDR1 SEHNR, CDR2 FQNEAQ (reference sequence).

This clone appeared once. J is TRBJ1-2 and V is TRBV4-3; D call uncertain. In germline, CDR1 is LGHNA, CDR2 YSLEER. This CDR3 spans 14 amino acids. V was trimmed by 0 bases and J by 3 bases, leaving 8 bases between them. Here the CDR3 reads CASSQDPDDYGYTF. In DNA form, the CDR3 reads TGCGCCAGCAGCCAAGATCCAGATGACTATGGCTACACCTTC.

This clone has a handful of counts. Within the sample, other DNA sequences also encode this same CDR3. V usage is TRBV27 and J usage is TRBJ2-7; possibly TRBD1 for D (5 bases). V was clipped by 2 bases and J by 3 bases, with 8 bases between them. The V gene's germline CDR1 is MNHEY and CDR2 SMNVEV (reference sequence). The CDR3 is 13 amino acids. The CDR3 DNA reads TGTGCCAGCAGTTTAAGGGGCAACTACGAGCAGTACTTC. Amino acid sequence: CASSLRGNYEQYF.